The 20 T cell receptor beta chains in this list originate from one sample, sequenced in a study of CD8 T cells in Susac syndrome (dated by TCRdb to between 2017 and 2020). The receptor library was made with the immunoSEQ multiplex PCR assay. RNA was extracted using the RNeasy kit, and roughly 0.5 to 1 ug of the RNA was reverse transcribed with random hexamers. TCRdb itself trimmed the public reads at Q25 with fastp, ran MiXCR and retained productive beta chains. CDR3 protein duplicates are merged, each entry listing the most common genes and DNA. This sample lists some 150,000 distinct CDR3 sequences; 90% to 95% were detected once. Of the sample, roughly 0.15% is held by the ten largest clones. Sequences were obtained from CD4+ T cells from PBMCs. The receptor set was obtained from a human donor with Susac syndrome.

The chain links TRBV20-1 to TRBJ1-2; 7 bases map to TRBD1. The CDR3 spans 14 residues. V lost 5 bases and J lost 5; bases outside the gene matches: 11. In germline, CDR1 is DFQATT, CDR2 SNEGSKA (reference sequence). This chain's CDR3 is CSAGTGTAPYGYTF. The DNA for the CDR3 is TGCAGTGCTGGCACCGGGACAGCCCCATATGGCTACACCTTC.

This rearrangement joins TRBV29-1 to TRBJ2-1, with 9 bases lining up with TRBD1. V shed 5 bases, J shed 8 bases, and the junction held 1 base outside the gene matches. This CDR3 contains 11 residues. The V gene's germline CDR1 is SQVTM and CDR2 ANQGSEA. For the CDR3, the DNA is TGCAGCGTTCGGACAGGGGATGAGCAGTTCTTC. It codes for CSVRTGDEQFF.

This clonotype occurred once. The CDR3 sequence: CASSWGQGSSYEQYF. CDR3 bases: TGTGCCAGCAGTTGGGGTCAGGGGAGCTCCTACGAGCAGTACTTC. This sequence joins TRBV12-3 or TRBV12-4 and TRBJ2-7; D may be TRBD1 (6 bases). The CDR3 loop spans 15 amino acids. V lost 4 bases to trimming and J lost 0 bases, with 13 bases between them.

The V and J genes are TRBV7-2 and TRBJ2-3; D is ambiguous. Trimming stripped 1 base from V and 6 bases from J, with 5 bases between. Germline CDR1 and CDR2: SGHTA and FQGNSA. The CDR3 consists of 12 residues. The chain's CDR3 is CASSLVSDTQYF. CDR3 coding DNA: TGTGCCAGCAGCTTAGTTTCGGATACGCAGTATTTT.

CDR3 coding DNA: TGTGCCAGCAGCTTCGACGGCGCGAACACCGGGGAGCTGTTTTTT. Residues: CASSFDGANTGELFF. The chain links TRBV7-6 to TRBJ2-2; D is unresolved. The CDR3 loop spans 15 amino acids. CDR1 is SGHVS, CDR2 FNYEAQ, per germline. V was cut by 3 bases and J by 0 bases, with 8 bases left in between.

The chain joins TRBV3-1 to TRBJ2-2; D possibly uses TRBD1 or TRBD2 (6 bases each). The germline V gene has CDR1 LGHDT and CDR2 YNNKEL (reference sequence). The germline V and J ends were trimmed by 0 bases and 4 bases, with 9 bases remaining between them. This CDR3 has 15 residues. CDR3 coding DNA: TGTGCCAGCAGCCAAGATCCGGGGGCCACCGGGGAGCTGTTTTTT. Its protein product is CASSQDPGATGELFF.

The chain combines TRBV3-1 with TRBJ2-6, with D hard to call. Germline CDR1 reads LGHDT; CDR2 reads YNNKEL (reference sequence). The CDR3 runs 20 residues. The V end was cut by 4 bases, the J end by 0 bases, with 22 bases between. The CDR3 DNA sequence: TGTGCCAGCAGCCCAAGGAGAAACTCCTTAGAAGTCTCTGGGGCCAACGTCCTGACTTTC. Its protein is CASSPRRNSLEVSGANVLTF.

CDR3 DNA: TGTGCCAGCAGGGCGGGTCCGTTTAACACTGAAGCTTTCTTT. Translated, it gives CASRAGPFNTEAFF. The chain links TRBV12-3 or TRBV12-4 to TRBJ1-1; D unclear. V shed 6 bases and J shed 2 bases, with 13 bases lying between them. The CDR3 sequence is 14 residues long.

The chain recombines TRBV5-1 with TRBJ2-3; TRBD2 is a possible D gene (6 bases). Trimming removed 2 bases at V and 2 bases at J, with 12 bases between. This CDR3 has 15 residues. Germline V gives CDR1 SGHRS, CDR2 YFSETQ. CDR3 residues: CASSFGGTYTDTQYF. CDR3 sequence (DNA): TGCGCCAGCAGCTTCGGCGGGACCTACACAGATACGCAGTATTTT.

The chain links TRBV23-1 to TRBJ2-2; tentative D call: TRBD2 (6 bases). TRBV23-1 is marked as an open reading frame, function uncertain. Trimming removed 2 bases at V and 3 bases at J, with 13 bases between. The CDR3 contains 16 residues. In DNA, the CDR3 is TGCGCCAGCAGTCAAGGGAACGGGGAGGACACCGGGGAGCTGTTTTTT. It translates to CASSQGNGEDTGELFF.

The V gene is TRBV20-1, the J gene TRBJ2-7; 9 bases fit TRBD1. The length of the CDR3 is 13 residues. J lost 1 base, V lost 6 bases, and 4 bases had no gene match. Germline CDR1 reads DFQATT; CDR2 reads SNEGSKA (reference sequence). The CDR3 region is CSANRGLSYEQYF. CDR3 coding DNA: TGCAGTGCCAACAGGGGGCTGTCCTACGAGCAGTACTTC.

V is TRBV3-1 and J is TRBJ1-4, with no clear D. CDR1 and CDR2 from the germline V gene are LGHDT and YNNKEL (reference sequence). The V end lost 3 bases, the J end lost 0 bases, and 8 bases lay between the germline ends. The CDR3 consists of 15 residues. The CDR3 protein is CASSQSIATNEKLFF. CDR3 bases: TGTGCCAGCAGCCAGTCAATTGCAACTAATGAAAAACTGTTTTTT.

CDR3 amino acids: CASSVPPAIEQYF. CDR3 in DNA: TGTGCCAGCAGCGTACCCCCCGCGATCGAGCAGTACTTC. The rearrangement joins TRBV9 to TRBJ2-7; D is ambiguous. Germline V gene data show CDR1 as SGDLS and CDR2 as YYNGEE. Deletions cut 1 base from V and 6 bases from J, with 11 bases between. The length of the CDR3 is 13 residues.

The J gene is TRBJ2-5, the V gene TRBV25-1; 7 positions agree with TRBD1. The CDR3 loop spans 14 amino acids. In germline, CDR1 is MGHDK, CDR2 SYGVNS. The V and J ends lost 1 base and 7 bases, in that order; junction bases with no gene match: 6. Here the CDR3 reads CASSELRGRGTQYF. DNA for the CDR3: TGTGCCAGCAGTGAATTGAGGGGGCGCGGGACCCAGTACTTC.

The genes are TRBV5-1 and TRBJ2-7; tentatively, D is TRBD2 (5 bases). Germline values: CDR1 SGHRS, CDR2 YFSETQ. The length of the CDR3 is 15 residues. Trimming left V 5 bases short and J 5 bases short, with 20 bases between. CDR3 loop: CASRPRTHGIDEQYF. The CDR3 DNA is TGCGCCAGCAGGCCTAGGACTCACGGAATCGACGAGCAGTACTTC.

The CDR3 is CASSLAHQETQYF. The CDR3 bases are TGTGCCAGCAGCTTGGCCCACCAAGAGACCCAGTACTTC. The genes are TRBV5-6 and TRBJ2-5; no clear D. Germline loops: CDR1 SGHDT, CDR2 YYEEEE. The V end was cut by 0 bases, the J end by 0 bases, with 3 bases between. CDR3 length: 13 amino acids. The full variable domain, its missing parts supplied by reference TRBV5-6 and TRBJ2-5, is DAGVTQSPTHLIKTRGQQVTLRCSPKSGHDTVSWYQQALGQGPQFIFQYYEEEERQRGNFPDRFSGHQFPNYSSELNVNALLLGDSALYLCASSLAHQETQYFGPGTRLLVL.

This chain links TRBV29-1 with TRBJ1-1; D unresolved. The CDR3 runs to 14 residues. Germline CDR1 is SQVTM and CDR2 is ANQGSEA. V gave up 3 bases and J gave up 0 bases, with 11 bases separating them. The CDR3 region is CSVDTWQLNTEAFF. The CDR3 DNA follows: TGCAGCGTTGACACATGGCAGCTGAACACTGAAGCTTTCTTT.

The genes are TRBV4-1 and TRBJ2-3; D is undetermined. The CDR3 has 15 residues. V was pared by 1 base and J by 2 bases, with 10 bases between. The germline V gene encodes CDR1 MGHRA and CDR2 YSYEKL. This CDR3 is CASSQVEIPTDTQYF. CDR3 bases: TGCGCCAGCAGCCAAGTGGAGATTCCCACAGATACGCAGTATTTT.

This chain connects TRBV20-1 to TRBJ1-4; the D is unclear. This CDR3 is built from 13 residues. Trimming stripped 6 bases from V and 0 bases from J, with 8 bases between. Germline values: CDR1 DFQATT, CDR2 SNEGSKA (reference sequence). CDR3 region: CSARPATNEKLFF. CDR3 bases: TGCAGTGCCAGACCAGCAACTAATGAAAAACTGTTTTTT.

The chain joins TRBV9 to TRBJ1-1; D is unresolved. CDR1 is SGDLS, CDR2 YYNGEE, per germline. The length of the CDR3 is 15 residues. V was shortened by 3 bases and J by 1 base, with 13 bases between the two germline ends. CDR3 DNA sequence: TGTGCCAGCAGCGCTAGAGGTGCGGAGAACACTGAAGCTTTCTTT. Residues: CASSARGAENTEAFF.